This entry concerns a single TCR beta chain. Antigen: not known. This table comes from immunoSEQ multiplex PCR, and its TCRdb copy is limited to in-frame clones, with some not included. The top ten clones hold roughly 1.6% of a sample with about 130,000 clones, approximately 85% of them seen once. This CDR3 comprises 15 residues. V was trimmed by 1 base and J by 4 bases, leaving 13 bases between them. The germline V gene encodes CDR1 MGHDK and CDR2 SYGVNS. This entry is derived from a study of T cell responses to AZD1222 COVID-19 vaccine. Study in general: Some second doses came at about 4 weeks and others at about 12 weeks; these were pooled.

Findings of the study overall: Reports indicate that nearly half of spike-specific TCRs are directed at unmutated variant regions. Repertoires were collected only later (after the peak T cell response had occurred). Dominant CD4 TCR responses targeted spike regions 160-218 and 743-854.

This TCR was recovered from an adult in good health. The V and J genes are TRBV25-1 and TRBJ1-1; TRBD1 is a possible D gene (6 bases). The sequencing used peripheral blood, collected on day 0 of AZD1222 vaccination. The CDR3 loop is CASSELTGTGTEAFF. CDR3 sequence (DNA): TGTGCCAGCAGTGAATTAACAGGGACGGGCACTGAAGCTTTCTTT.